This T cell receptor (beta chain) originates from a study of blood T cell repertoires in COVID-19. Study in general: The samples span acute and convalescent COVID-19 from the United States, Italy and Spain. PBMCs, B-cell-depleted T cells, or T cells were the source of the cDNA or gDNA that made up the material.

Study processing details: Amplifying reference gene primers gave estimates of nucleated cell counts. Sequencing was performed with immunoSEQ multiplex PCR; in TCRdb, only in-frame clones are kept and a portion is missing. Clone size and V and J calls were adopted from that table, with D and trimming inferred from the DNA. The sample holds over 60,000 clones, over 80% seen once. CDR1 and CDR2 (germline): MNHEY, SVGAGI. Losses at the gene ends were 2 bases for V and 9 bases for J; bases not matched to a gene: 6. CDR3 length: 15 amino acids. This TCR derives from a woman over 75 with active COVID-19. V usage is TRBV6-5 and J usage is TRBJ2-1, with 11 positions matching TRBD2. The sample taken for sequencing was peripheral blood. The CDR3 here is CASSYPGLAGGEQFF. The CDR3 DNA is TGTGCCAGCAGTTACCCCGGGCTAGCGGGGGGTGAGCAGTTCTTC.